Shown below are 27 T cell receptor beta chains from a single sample sequenced in a study of blood T cell repertoires in COVID-19. Produced via immunoSEQ multiplex PCR; TCRdb's table is partial and in-frame only. This sample has about 340,000 clones; more than 75% occur once, and the top ten carry around 3.5%. Sequencing was performed on peripheral blood. These receptors all stem from a young woman who had recovered from COVID-19.

This sequence joins TRBV6-5 and TRBJ2-7; D is perhaps TRBD1 (6 bases). Trimming took off 5 bases at V and 4 bases at J, with 18 bases between the two ends. The CDR3 is made up of 15 amino acids. Germline assignment: CDR1 MNHEY and CDR2 SVGAGI. The CDR3: CASSTTGTILYEQYV. CDR3 DNA sequence: TGTGCCAGCAGTACAACCGGGACAATATTATACGAGCAGTACGTC.

The chain recombines TRBV4-1 with TRBJ2-1, with 7 bases lining up with TRBD2. The germline CDR1 and CDR2 sequences are MGHRA and YSYEKL. V dropped 4 bases and J dropped 0; count of bases not matched to a gene: 3. This CDR3 is built from 15 residues. The CDR3: CASSPSSGSYNEQFF. In DNA form, the CDR3 reads TGCGCCAGCAGCCCGTCTAGCGGCTCCTACAATGAGCAGTTCTTC.

The chain uses TRBV5-1 and TRBJ2-1, with D possibly TRBD2 on 5 matching bases. The germline V and J ends were trimmed by 3 bases and 2 bases, with 15 bases remaining between them. CDR3 length: 16 amino acids. CDR1 is SGHRS and CDR2 is YFSETQ in the germline V gene. The CDR3 loop reads CASSSTRGGPYNEQFF. Here the CDR3 DNA reads TGCGCCAGCAGCTCTACCCGGGGTGGGCCCTACAATGAGCAGTTCTTC.

This sequence joins TRBV3-1 (or the pseudogene TRBV3-2) and TRBJ2-1, with a possible D match to TRBD2 (5 bases). The CDR3 covers 15 residues. Trimming removed 1 base from V and 10 bases from J, with 17 bases in between. Germline lookup yields CDR1 LGHDT and CDR2 YNNKEL (reference sequence). The CDR3 spells CASSQARTSLGEQFF. The CDR3 nucleotides read TGTGCCAGCAGCCAAGCGCGGACTTCTTTGGGGGAGCAGTTCTTC.

This chain connects TRBV10-3 to TRBJ2-3; D call uncertain. V dropped 3 bases and J dropped 5 bases, with 15 bases sitting between them. The V gene's germline CDR1 is ENHRY and CDR2 SYGVKD. This CDR3 has 15 amino acids. CDR3 DNA: TGTGCCATCAGTGAAATAAGTCCGGTCGGAGATACGCAGTATTTT. Residues: CAISEISPVGDTQYF.

This chain connects TRBV18 to TRBJ2-2, with a weak D call TRBD2 (6 bases). The CDR3 length is 17 residues. V shed 3 bases and J shed 1 base, with 15 bases lying between them. Germline V gives CDR1 KGHSH, CDR2 LQKENI. CDR3 residues: CASSPLPGGENTGELFF. The CDR3 nucleotides are TGTGCCAGCTCACCCCTTCCGGGCGGGGAGAACACCGGGGAGCTGTTTTTT.

The chain recombines TRBV12-3 or TRBV12-4 with TRBJ2-1; D not certain. Trimming took off 6 bases at V and 7 bases at J, with 10 bases between the two ends. The CDR3 runs to 12 residues. CDR3 sequence reads: CASSPDGNEQFF. Written as DNA, the CDR3 is TGTGCCAGCAGCCCCGACGGGAATGAGCAGTTCTTC.

The genes are TRBV5-1 and TRBJ2-2; tentatively, D is TRBD2 (6 bases). This CDR3 contains 16 residues. Trimming pared 3 bases from V and 3 bases from J, leaving 15 bases between. Germline loops: CDR1 SGHRS, CDR2 YFSETQ. The CDR3 is CASSSILSGDTGELFF. For the CDR3, the DNA is TGCGCCAGCAGCTCTATTCTATCGGGGGACACCGGGGAGCTGTTTTTT.

In DNA form, the CDR3 reads TGTGCCTGGATCGGGACAGGCCCTAACGCTGAAGCTTTCTTT. Amino acids: CAWIGTGPNAEAFF. The rearrangement joins TRBV30 to TRBJ1-1; 8 bases agree with TRBD1. Trimming cost V 4 bases and J 6 bases; bases outside gene matches: 10. The CDR3 extends over 14 amino acids. Germline V gene lookup returns CDR1 GTSNPN and CDR2 SVGIG (reference sequence).

The chain has TRBV4-1 and TRBJ2-2; 12 bases map to TRBD2. The V segment lost 5 bases and the J segment 5 bases; nucleotides outside the gene matches: 6. Germline-derived CDR1 and CDR2 are MGHRA and YSYEKL. This CDR3 has 16 residues. The CDR3 spells CASSSTSGRGTGELFF. The CDR3 region has the DNA TGCGCCAGCAGCTCGACTAGCGGGAGAGGTACCGGGGAGCTGTTTTTT.

The rearrangement joins TRBV4-1 to TRBJ1-6, with unresolved D. V shed 4 bases and J shed 5 bases, with 12 bases lying between them. CDR1 and CDR2 (germline): MGHRA, YSYEKL. The CDR3 loop spans 15 amino acids. CDR3 protein: CASSRHPADNSPLHF. CDR3 nucleotides: TGCGCCAGCAGCCGACACCCGGCTGATAATTCACCCCTCCACTTT.

The chain uses TRBV7-2 and TRBJ2-6; TRBD1 matches at 10 bases. Germline V gene sequence: CDR1 SGHTA, CDR2 FQGNSA. The CDR3 spans 18 residues. V lost 9 bases and J lost 2; bases outside the gene matches: 13. The CDR3 region is CASPPGQGPLAGANVLTF. CDR3 in DNA: TGTGCCAGTCCTCCGGGACAGGGGCCGTTGGCTGGGGCCAACGTCCTGACTTTC. Based on the CDR3 plus reference TRBV7-2 and TRBJ2-6, the full variable domain is GAGVSQSPSNKVTEKGKDVELRCDPISGHTALYWYRQSLGQGLEFLIYFQGNSAPDKSGLPSDRFSAERTGGSVSTLTIQRTQQEDSAVYLCASPPGQGPLAGANVLTFGAGSRLTVL.

The chain uses TRBV6-5 and TRBJ1-5; 8 positions match TRBD1. Germline CDR1 and CDR2: MNHEY and SVGAGI. The CDR3 is 15 amino acids. V lost 4 bases, J lost 6 bases, and 8 bases stayed unmatched. As DNA, the CDR3 is TGTGCCAGCAGTTTTTCACAGGGGGGGGGTCAGCCCCAGCATTTT. Protein sequence: CASSFSQGGGQPQHF.

The chain uses TRBV23-1 and TRBJ1-2; D uncertain. TRBV23-1 counts as an open reading frame of uncertain function. The CDR3 has 16 residues. V lost 0 bases, J lost 3 bases, and 14 bases lay in between. The CDR3 sequence: CASSQSVSGLDYGYTF. For the CDR3, the DNA is TGCGCCAGCAGTCAATCAGTATCGGGGTTGGACTATGGCTACACCTTC.

This sequence joins TRBV11-2 and TRBJ1-6; tentative D call: TRBD1 (5 bases). The CDR3 contains 15 residues. Germline lookup yields CDR1 SGHAT and CDR2 FQNNGV. V gave up 2 bases and J gave up 7 bases, with 12 bases separating them. CDR3 in amino acids: CASSLRRAGNSPLHF. In DNA form, the CDR3 reads TGTGCCAGCAGCTTACGCAGGGCTGGCAATTCACCCCTCCACTTT.

This clone has only a few counts. This sample also contains other DNA sequences that code for the same CDR3. The V gene is TRBV6-2 or TRBV6-3, the J gene TRBJ2-7; tentatively, D is TRBD1 (6 bases). Trimming took 5 bases from V and 4 from J, leaving 9 bases between them. The CDR3 has 12 residues. The V gene's germline CDR1 is MNHEY and CDR2 SVGEGT. CDR3 residues: CASSHTGYEQYV. CDR3 in DNA: TGTGCCAGCAGTCACACAGGGTACGAGCAGTACGTC.

DNA of the CDR3: TGTGCCAGCAGCCGGGACAGGAGCACTGAAGCTTTCTTT. This codes for CASSRDRSTEAFF. This chain joins TRBV6-2 or TRBV6-3 and TRBJ1-1; TRBD1 agrees at 8 bases. CDR1 is MNHEY and CDR2 is SVGEGT in the germline V gene. The J segment lost 4 bases and the V segment lost 6 bases, leaving 4 bases of the junction unmatched. This CDR3 comprises 13 residues.

V and J are TRBV12-5 and TRBJ2-5, with 9 bases that match TRBD1. Germline CDR1 reads LGHNT; CDR2 reads FRNRAP. The junction had 4 bases not matched to a gene; V was cut back by 6 bases and J by 5 bases. CDR3 size: 13 residues. CDR3 sequence: CASGLGQGETQYF. The CDR3, as DNA: TGTGCTAGTGGCCTCGGACAGGGGGAGACCCAGTACTTC.

This chain connects TRBV10-3 to TRBJ1-1; maybe TRBD1 (6 bases). CDR3 size: 15 residues. Between the trimmed V and J ends, which lost 4 bases and 0 bases, there was a span of 12 bases. CDR1 ENHRY and CDR2 SYGVKD come from the germline V gene. The CDR3 reads CAISVTGTMNTEAFF. DNA of the CDR3: TGTGCCATCAGTGTTACCGGGACAATGAACACTGAAGCTTTCTTT.

This clone came up once. This chain links TRBV19 with TRBJ2-7; TRBD1 agrees at 8 bases. This CDR3 spans 16 amino acids. With V trimmed by 5 bases and J by 3 bases, 12 bases remained unmatched. CDR1 and CDR2 (germline): LNHDA, SQIVND (reference sequence). This CDR3 is CASSPTTGERCYEQYV. The CDR3 nucleotides read TGTGCCAGTAGTCCGACGACAGGGGAAAGGTGCTACGAGCAGTACGTC.

The rearrangement links TRBV7-6 to TRBJ2-7; 8 positions match TRBD2. Germline V lookup: CDR1 SGHVS, CDR2 FNYEAQ. The ends lost 5 bases at V and 1 base at J; junction bases unmatched: 7. This CDR3 has 15 residues. CDR3 residues: CASSPTSGVSYEQYV. CDR3 sequence (DNA): TGTGCCAGCAGCCCCACTAGCGGAGTTTCCTACGAGCAGTACGTC.

This clone was seen just once. This CDR3 is CASSWAGLRTEAFF. The DNA for the CDR3 is TGTGCCAGCAGCTGGGCGGGATTGAGAACTGAAGCTTTCTTT. The genes are TRBV5-6 and TRBJ1-1, with no clear D. The CDR3 spans 14 residues. The germline V and J ends were trimmed by 3 bases and 5 bases, with 14 bases remaining between them. Germline CDR1 SGHDT, CDR2 YYEEEE.

The rearrangement uses TRBV11-3 and TRBJ2-1; 9 bases line up with TRBD2. CDR3 length: 14 residues. Germline assignment: CDR1 SGHNT and CDR2 YENEEA. V trimming: 1 base; J trimming: 9 bases; junction bases outside the gene matches: 4. The CDR3 here is CASSLVAGVAEQFF. The DNA for the CDR3 is TGTGCCAGCAGCTTAGTAGCGGGAGTAGCTGAGCAGTTCTTC. The full variable domain, completed using reference TRBV11-3 and TRBJ2-1, is EAGVVQSPRYKIIEKKQPVAFWCNPISGHNTLYWYLQNLGQGPELLIRYENEEAVDDSQLPKDRFSAERLKGVDSTLKIQPAELGDSAVYLCASSLVAGVAEQFFGPGTRLTVL.

The chain links TRBV6-6 to TRBJ1-1, with 7 positions matching TRBD1. This CDR3 has 15 residues. CDR1 is MNHNY, CDR2 SVGAGI, per germline (reference sequence). Trimming took 2 bases from V and 3 from J; bases not matched to a gene: 6. CDR3 sequence reads: CASSYLGQAHTEAFF. The CDR3 DNA sequence: TGTGCCAGCAGTTACCTCGGACAGGCCCACACTGAAGCTTTCTTT.

This clone was seen a single time. J is TRBJ1-5 and V is TRBV9; D is undetermined. Between the trimmed V and J ends, which lost 1 base and 5 bases, there was a span of 13 bases. Germline CDR1 SGDLS, CDR2 YYNGEE. This CDR3 spans 15 amino acids. The CDR3 DNA reads as TGTGCCAGCAGCGTATCGGGGTCCCAGTATCAGCCCCAGCATTTT. As protein: CASSVSGSQYQPQHF. Looking up the rest from reference TRBV9 and TRBJ1-5 gives the full variable domain: DSGVTQTPKHLITATGQRVTLRCSPRSGDLSVYWYQQSLDQGLQFLIQYYNGEERAKGNILERFSAQQFPDLHSELNLSSLELGDSALYFCASSVSGSQYQPQHFGDGTRLSIL.

This clone has a handful of counts. The chain uses TRBV5-4 and TRBJ1-1; 10 bases are shared with TRBD1. Losses at the gene ends were 4 bases for V and 3 bases for J; bases not matched to a gene: 6. Germline assignment: CDR1 SGHNT and CDR2 YYREEE (reference sequence). The CDR3 spans 15 residues. The CDR3 coding sequence is TGTGCCAGCAGCCTAAGGACAGGGGGAGACACTGAAGCTTTCTTT. It specifies CASSLRTGGDTEAFF.

The V and J genes are TRBV5-4 and TRBJ1-1; the D is unclear. V gave up 4 bases and J gave up 1 base, with 14 bases separating them. Germline-derived CDR1 and CDR2 are SGHNT and YYREEE (reference sequence). The CDR3 spans 15 residues. The CDR3: CASSVGTRANTEAFF. CDR3 bases: TGTGCCAGCAGCGTAGGCACTAGAGCGAACACTGAAGCTTTCTTT.